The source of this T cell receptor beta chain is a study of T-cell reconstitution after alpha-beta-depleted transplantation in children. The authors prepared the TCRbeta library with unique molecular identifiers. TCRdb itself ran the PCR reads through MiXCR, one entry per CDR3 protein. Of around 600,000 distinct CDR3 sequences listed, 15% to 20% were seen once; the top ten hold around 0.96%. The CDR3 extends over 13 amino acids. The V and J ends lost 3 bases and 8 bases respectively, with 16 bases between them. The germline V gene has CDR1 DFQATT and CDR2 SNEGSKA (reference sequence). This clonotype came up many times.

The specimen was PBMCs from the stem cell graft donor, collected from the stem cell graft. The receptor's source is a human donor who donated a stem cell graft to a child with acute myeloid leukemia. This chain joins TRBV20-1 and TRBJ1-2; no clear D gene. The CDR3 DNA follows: TGCAGTGCTAGTTATTCCGGGATAAGAGGCTACACCTTC. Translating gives CSASYSGIRGYTF.